A single count supports the clone carrying this T cell receptor (beta chain). This record comes from a study of cytomegalovirus exposure and HLA in healthy donors. Whole-study context: In an earlier analysis, almost 120 million unique TCR beta sequences were found from some 200 million T cells.

This CDR3 contains 16 residues. CDR1 and CDR2 from the germline V gene are LNHDA and SQIVND (reference sequence). After removal of 7 bases from V and 5 bases from J, the junction contained 15 bases not matched to a gene. Primers for the PCR totalled 60 Vbeta and 13 Jbeta. Libraries were prepared by immunoSEQ multiplex PCR; TCRdb keeps only in-frame clonotypes and omits some of them. The sample includes approximately 150,000 clones, about 85% of them seen just once. V gene TRBV19 combines with J gene TRBJ2-7, with 9 bases lining up with TRBD2. Sequencing was done on a sample of PBMCs. This receptor was taken from a man aged 45-60 years in good health and CMV-seropositive. The CDR3 loop is CASTSSPAGGLDEQYF. Here the CDR3 DNA reads TGTGCCAGTACCTCCTCTCCTGCGGGGGGGTTAGACGAGCAGTACTTC.